Sequencing of this T cell receptor (beta chain) was carried out in a study of T cell repertoires in aging, cancer and after chemotherapy. Findings and limits, study-wide: In healthy donors, age-related TCR diversity loss mainly reflected lost richness. Compared with age-matched healthy donors, untreated hematological or solid cancer patients showed higher blood TCR clonality.

Unmatched junction bases numbered 6, after V lost 6 bases and J lost 5 bases. Germline assignment: CDR1 SGHNT and CDR2 YYREEE (reference sequence). The CDR3 consists of 13 residues. Turning to this clonotype: Its antigen remains unidentified.

TCR beta rearrangements were amplified from peripheral blood genomic DNA. Multiplex touch-down PCR with TRB-A/B primers amplified rearranged V-D-J TRB sequences. TCRdb used MiXCR to reprocess the multiplex PCR reads, holding one entry per CDR3 protein. The profile covers 1,200 or so distinct CDR3 sequences, with about a fifth appearing a single time and about 65% taken by the ten largest. The chain joins TRBV5-4 to TRBJ2-5, with 8 nucleotides matching TRBD2. What was sequenced was blood. The source of this sequence is a human donor with a solid tumor. The CDR3 loop is CASMDGRGETQYF. The CDR3 DNA reads TGTGCCAGCATGGACGGGAGGGGGGAGACCCAGTACTTC.